The rows below give T cell receptor beta chains drawn from one sample of a study of shared clonotypes between healthy human individuals. Profiled with immunoSEQ multiplex PCR; TCRdb holds only in-frame clones, not every one. The table records millions of clones, approximately 95% of them present only once. Material for sequencing was naive CD8+ T cells sorted from blood. These receptors all stem from a man aged 18 to 30 in good health. The conserved cysteine and the conserved F or W are not part of the CDR3 here. Expanded clones are given a class, and other clones once, few, many or no size at all.

size	J	V	CDR3
once	TRBJ1-5	TRBV10-3	AISAGTAFYQPQH
NA	TRBJ2-4	TRBV6-1	ASSQIAGGISIQY
NA	TRBJ1-2	TRBV2	ASSSGTGAMRGYT
NA	TRBJ1-2	TRBV13	ASSSQGSSGYT
NA	TRBJ1-2	TRBV4-1	ASSQEPRIGGYT
NA	TRBJ2-7	TRBV29-1	SAVTGLSYEQY
NA	TRBJ2-1	TRBV18	ASTGTGVIDEQF
once	TRBJ2-7	TRBV4-1	ASSLDNGGLGQY
NA	TRBJ2-2	TRBV29-1	SVEENTGELF
NA	TRBJ1-5	TRBV30	AWSPRNDRGNQPQH
NA	TRBJ2-1	TRBV27	ASSQLAGGPWGEQF
NA	TRBJ2-1	TRBV4-2	ASSPRLSSYNEQF
NA	TRBJ2-5	TRBV5-6	ASSSRLVGIGTQY
once	TRBJ2-7	TRBV7-8	ASSLVNSWGNEQY
NA	TRBJ2-7	TRBV19	ASSPGGREMNEQY
few	TRBJ1-2	TRBV2	ASRDRANYGYT
NA	TRBJ1-5	TRBV5-6	ASSLLGGLGTQH
once	TRBJ2-7	TRBV29-1	SVEGTSGSYEQY
NA	TRBJ2-7	TRBV6-1	ASGKRRTYEQY
NA	TRBJ2-5	TRBV5-4	ASSLFAETQY
once	TRBJ1-1	TRBV5-6	ASSLGGPSEAF
once	TRBJ2-3	TRBV5-4	ASSRERRSTDTQY
once	TRBJ2-7	TRBV16	ASSQGRATYEQY
NA	TRBJ1-3	TRBV7-9	ASSLPAGDREGNTIY
NA	TRBJ2-7	TRBV25-1	ASSELTSGESYEQY
once	TRBJ1-1	TRBV27	ASNLKRDVTEAF
NA	TRBJ1-5	TRBV27	ASGNTGNQPQH
NA	TRBJ1-5	TRBV4-3	ASSPWTGDNQPQH
NA	TRBJ2-7	TRBV11-2	ASALSGTGAYEQY
NA	TRBJ1-1	TRBV6-1	ASIFYGYMNTEAF
NA	TRBJ2-2	TRBV7-8	ASSLAVDGLF
NA	TRBJ2-7	TRBV2	ASTAPGNEQY
NA	TRBJ2-2	TRBV6-1	ASSAQRQGSFSFTGELF
NA	TRBJ2-1	TRBV10-2	ASSDRSPLSYNEQF
NA	TRBJ2-1	TRBV6-5	ASSTLSGAEQF
NA	TRBJ2-3	TRBV28	ASRDRGLADTQY
NA	TRBJ1-4	TRBV6-1	ASSVAGGEKLF